Presented here are 2 T cell receptor beta chains from one specimen sequenced in a study of blood T cell repertoires in COVID-19. Generated by immunoSEQ multiplex PCR, the TCRdb table keeps only in-frame clones and is missing some. The top ten clones hold 2.9% of a sample with approximately 200,000 clones, more than 75% of them seen once. Sequenced material: peripheral blood. Receptors were obtained from a man aged 50 to 59 who had recovered from COVID-19.

This clone has just one count. The chain couples TRBV2 to TRBJ2-1, with TRBD1 matching 9 bases. This CDR3 region has 15 residues. Germline V CDR1 and CDR2: SNHLY, FYNNEI. Unmatched junction bases numbered 7, after V lost 3 bases and J lost 7 bases. The CDR3 region is CASSERGQGWNEQFF. CDR3 sequence (DNA): TGTGCCAGCAGTGAGCGGGGACAGGGTTGGAATGAGCAGTTCTTC.

The chain combines TRBV19 with TRBJ2-6; TRBD2 might be the D (7 bases). V was pared by 7 bases and J by 0 bases, with 13 bases between. There are 16 residues in the CDR3. Germline values: CDR1 LNHDA, CDR2 SQIVND (reference sequence). Here the CDR3 DNA reads TGTGCCAGTACCAAGGCGGGGGCCTCTGGGGCCAACGTCCTGACTTTC. Translating it yields CASTKAGASGANVLTF. Using reference TRBV19 and TRBJ2-6 for the parts outside the CDR3, the full variable domain is DGGITQSPKYLFRKEGQNVTLSCEQNLNHDAMYWYRQDPGQGLRLIYYSQIVNDFQKGDIAEGYSVSREKKESFPLTVTSAQKNPTAFYLCASTKAGASGANVLTFGAGSRLTVL.